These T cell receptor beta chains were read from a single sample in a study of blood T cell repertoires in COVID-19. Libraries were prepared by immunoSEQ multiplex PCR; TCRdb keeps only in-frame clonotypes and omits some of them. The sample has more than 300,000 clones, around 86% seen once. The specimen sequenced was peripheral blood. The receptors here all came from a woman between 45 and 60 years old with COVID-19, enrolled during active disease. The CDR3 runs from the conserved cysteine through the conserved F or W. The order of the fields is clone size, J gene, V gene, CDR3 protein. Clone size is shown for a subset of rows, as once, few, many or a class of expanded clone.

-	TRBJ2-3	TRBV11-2	CASSLIPGTDTQYF
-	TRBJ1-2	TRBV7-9	CASQSRGSADGYTF
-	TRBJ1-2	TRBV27	CASSLGTGKKTNYGYTF
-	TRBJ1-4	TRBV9	CASSAADRGGEKLFF
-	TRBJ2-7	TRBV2	CASSDIKRTGRYYEQYF
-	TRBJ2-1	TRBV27	CASSGWDSRNGEFF
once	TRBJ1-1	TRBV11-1	CASSTRTGDTEAFF
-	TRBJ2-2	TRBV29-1	CSVDTANTGELFF
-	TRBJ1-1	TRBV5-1	CASRENAGVNTEAFF
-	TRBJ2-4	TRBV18	CASSMGQGILGKNIQYF
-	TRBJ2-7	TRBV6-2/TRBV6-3	CASSSPGETKYEQYF
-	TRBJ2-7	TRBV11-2	CASSLSGGYEQYF
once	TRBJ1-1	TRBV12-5	CASGLGPGGGRRTEAFF
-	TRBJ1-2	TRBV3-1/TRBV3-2	CASSPWGQGVTYGYTF
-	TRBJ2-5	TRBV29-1	CSGGRIGRLAETQYF
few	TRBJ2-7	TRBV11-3	CASASGKSSYEQYF
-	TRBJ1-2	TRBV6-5	CASSYSAATNYGYTF
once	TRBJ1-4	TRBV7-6	CASSPRTGFNEKLFF
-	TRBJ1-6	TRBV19	CASKDRNNSPLHF
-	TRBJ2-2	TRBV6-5	CASRYGSPNTGELFF
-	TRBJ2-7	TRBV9	CASSAGQSSYEQYF
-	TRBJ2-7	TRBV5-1	CASSLFSVSLEQYF
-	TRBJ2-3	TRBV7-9	CASSYTSGRTDTQYF
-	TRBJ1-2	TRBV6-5	CASSMGRGGSYTF
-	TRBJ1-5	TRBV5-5	CASSLHDQGQPQHF
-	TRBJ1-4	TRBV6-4	CASSEGSGGPEKLFF
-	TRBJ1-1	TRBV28	CASSLIRRDIEAFF
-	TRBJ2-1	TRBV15	CATSRDQQIYNEQFF
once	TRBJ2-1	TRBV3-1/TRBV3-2	CASSLSLAGEYNEQFF
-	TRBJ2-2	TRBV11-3	CASSFGQGANTGELFF
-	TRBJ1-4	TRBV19	CASSRTGATNEKLFF
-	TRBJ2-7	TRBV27	CASSFRYAGGSSYEQYF
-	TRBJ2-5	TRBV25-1	CASSAAGTSVQETQYF
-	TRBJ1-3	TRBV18	CASSGTGTGTTGNTIYF
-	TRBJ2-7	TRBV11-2	CASSLTGLNEQYF
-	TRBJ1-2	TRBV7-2	CASRPGQGNYGYTF
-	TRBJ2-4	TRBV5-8	CASSNDRLDGIQYF
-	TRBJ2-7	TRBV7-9	CASSNVQWEQYF
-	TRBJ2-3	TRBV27	CASSPGTGSTDTQYF
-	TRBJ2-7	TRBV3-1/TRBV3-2	CASSQDWGEAGQVQEYF
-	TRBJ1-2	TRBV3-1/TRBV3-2	CASSQDDRGRPGYTF
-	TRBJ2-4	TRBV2	CASSVDRAQMGHIQYF
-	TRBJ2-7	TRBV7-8	CASSFAKGLAEQYF
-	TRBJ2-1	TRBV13	CASSSGGNEQFF
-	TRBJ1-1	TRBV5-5	CASSLAPQGMNTEAFF
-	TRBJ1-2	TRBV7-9	CASSLVVDYGYTF
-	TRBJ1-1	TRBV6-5	CATLRGGGTEAFF
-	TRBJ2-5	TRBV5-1	CASSALGDRGGQETQYF
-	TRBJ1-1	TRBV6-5	CASSYRGRNTEAFF
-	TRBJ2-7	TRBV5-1	CASSLKSGFVLNEQYF
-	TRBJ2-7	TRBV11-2	CASSSRQGVYEQYF
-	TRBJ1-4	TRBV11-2	CASSLGASGSATNEKLFF
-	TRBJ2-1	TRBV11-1	CASSPRTSGTNEQFF
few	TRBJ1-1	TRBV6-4	CASSAEQGSEAFF